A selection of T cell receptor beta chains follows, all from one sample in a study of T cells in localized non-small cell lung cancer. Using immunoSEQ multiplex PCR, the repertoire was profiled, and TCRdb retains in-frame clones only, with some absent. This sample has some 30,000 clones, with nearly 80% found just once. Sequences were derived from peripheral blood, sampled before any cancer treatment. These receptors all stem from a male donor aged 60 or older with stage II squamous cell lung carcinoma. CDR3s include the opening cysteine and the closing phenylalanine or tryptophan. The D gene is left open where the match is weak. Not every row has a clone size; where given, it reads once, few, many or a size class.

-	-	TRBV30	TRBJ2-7	TGTGCCTGGCAGCCTAGTTTTCCCCACGAGCAGTACTTC	CAWQPSFPHEQYF
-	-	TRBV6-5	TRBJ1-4	TGTGCCAGCCGCCGTGAGGGTCCGTTGGCGGAAAAACTGTTTTTT	CASRREGPLAEKLFF
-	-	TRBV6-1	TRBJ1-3	TGTGCCAGCAGGGAAGGGACACGGTCGGACACCATATATTTT	CASREGTRSDTIYF
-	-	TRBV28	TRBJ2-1	TGTGCCAGCCTCGGGGCGGGGTACAATGAGCAGTTCTTC	CASLGAGYNEQFF
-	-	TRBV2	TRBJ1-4	TGTGCCAGCAGTGAAATATGGGTAGGAGAAAAACTGTTTTTT	CASSEIWVGEKLFF
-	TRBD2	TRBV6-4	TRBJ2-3	TGTGCCAGCAGTGAACAACTAGCGGACCACACAGATACGCAGTATTTT	CASSEQLADHTDTQYF
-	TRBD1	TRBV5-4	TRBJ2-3	TGTGCCAGCAGCGTGGGACAGGGGGTAGCAGATACGCAGTATTTT	CASSVGQGVADTQYF
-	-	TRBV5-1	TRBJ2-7	TGCGCCAGCAGCCCTAAAACAACCTACGAGCAGTACTTC	CASSPKTTYEQYF
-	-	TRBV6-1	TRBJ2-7	TGTGCCAGCAGTGGACCGGACAGGGCAGCGGGAGCCCCTGGGGAGCAGTACTTC	CASSGPDRAAGAPGEQYF
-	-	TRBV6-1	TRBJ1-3	TGTGCCAGCAGCTTCACAGGGTCTGGAAACACCATATATTTT	CASSFTGSGNTIYF
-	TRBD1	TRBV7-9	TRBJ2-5	TGTGCCAGCAGCTCGGGACAGACTCCACAAGAGACCCAGTACTTC	CASSSGQTPQETQYF
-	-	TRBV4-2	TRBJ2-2	TGTGCCAGCAGCCAAGACGGGGGCCCTACCGGGGAGCTGTTTTTT	CASSQDGGPTGELFF
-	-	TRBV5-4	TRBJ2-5	TGTGCCAGCAGCTCCGGACGGGACCAAGAGACCCAGTACTTC	CASSSGRDQETQYF
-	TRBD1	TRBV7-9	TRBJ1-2	TGTGCCAGCAGCTCAGGGACAGGAGAGACCTATGGCTACACCTTC	CASSSGTGETYGYTF
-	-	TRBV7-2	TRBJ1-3	TGTGCCAGCAGCTTAGGGCCTGAAAACACCATATATTTT	CASSLGPENTIYF
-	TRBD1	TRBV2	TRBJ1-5	TGTGCCAGCGGTCCAGGGACAGGGAATCAGCCCCAGCATTTT	CASGPGTGNQPQHF
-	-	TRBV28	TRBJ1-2	TGTGCCAGCAGCCGAGGGACGTCTGAAGGCGGCTACACCTTC	CASSRGTSEGGYTF
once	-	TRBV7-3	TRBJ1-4	TGTGCCAGCAGCTTAAGCGGGGCGCTGGATGAAAAACTGTTTTTT	CASSLSGALDEKLFF
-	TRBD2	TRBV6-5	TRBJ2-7	TGTGCCAGCAGACGAGCGGGAGTAGGTTACGAGCAGTACTTC	CASRRAGVGYEQYF
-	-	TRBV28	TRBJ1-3	TGTGCCACGCAGGAGGTGAGCTCTGGAAACACCATATATTTT	CATQEVSSGNTIYF
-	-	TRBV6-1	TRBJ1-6	TGTGCCAGCAGAGCCCTGGGAGATTCACCCCTCCACTTT	CASRALGDSPLHF
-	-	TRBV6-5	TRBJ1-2	TGTGCCAGCAGTTACGGGCGGAACTATGGCTACACCTTC	CASSYGRNYGYTF
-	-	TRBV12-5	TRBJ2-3	TGTGCTAGTGCCTTGGGCATAGATACGCAGTATTTT	CASALGIDTQYF
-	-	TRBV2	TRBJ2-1	TGTGCCAGCAGTTATACTGGGGAGCAGTTCTTC	CASSYTGEQFF
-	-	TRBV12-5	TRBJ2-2	TGTGCTAGTGGCCTCGGACATGGAAACACCGGGGAGCTGTTTTTT	CASGLGHGNTGELFF
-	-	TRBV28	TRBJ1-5	TGTGCCAGCAGTGGACAGACCAATCAGCCCCAGCATTTT	CASSGQTNQPQHF
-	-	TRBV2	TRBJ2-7	TGTGCCAGCTGGGCGGGGTTCGATCCCTACGAGCAGTACTTC	CASWAGFDPYEQYF
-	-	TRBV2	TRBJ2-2	TGTGCCAGCAGTGAAGCGGGTTGGCAGTCGGGCGCCGGGGAGCTGTTTTTT	CASSEAGWQSGAGELFF
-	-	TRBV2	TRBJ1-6	TGTGCCAGCAGAGGGGGCTCCTATAATTCACCCCTCCACTTT	CASRGGSYNSPLHF
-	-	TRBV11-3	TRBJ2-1	TGTGCCAGCAGCTTAGCCTTAGGTTCCCATGAGCAGTTCTTC	CASSLALGSHEQFF
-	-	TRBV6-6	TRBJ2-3	TGTGCCAGCAGTTACTCTATGACAGAAAGCACAGATACGCAGTATTTT	CASSYSMTESTDTQYF
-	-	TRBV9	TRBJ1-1	TGTGCCAGCAGCCCCCGACAGTTGGACACTGAAGCTTTCTTT	CASSPRQLDTEAFF
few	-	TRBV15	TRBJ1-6	TGTGCCACCAGCCGGGGTGGGCCAACAGGGAAGAATTCACCCCTCCACTTT	CATSRGGPTGKNSPLHF
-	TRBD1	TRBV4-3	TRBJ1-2	TGCGCCAGCAGCCCGACCGGGACAGGGATTGGCTACACCTTC	CASSPTGTGIGYTF
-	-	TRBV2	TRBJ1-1	TGTGCCAGCCATGTACAGGGAGGCACTGAAGCTTTCTTT	CASHVQGGTEAFF
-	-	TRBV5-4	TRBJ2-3	TGTGCCAGCAGTCCGCGGCAAACAGATACGCAGTATTTT	CASSPRQTDTQYF
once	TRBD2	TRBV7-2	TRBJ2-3	TGTGCCAGCAGCGCCTTAGCGGGGGGGGTTCAAGGTACGCAGTATTTT	CASSALAGGVQGTQYF
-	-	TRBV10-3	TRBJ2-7	TGTGCCATCAATCCGGACACTTCCTACGAGCAGTACTTC	CAINPDTSYEQYF
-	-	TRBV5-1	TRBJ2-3	TGCGCCAGCAGCTTCGGTCAGGGAAAAGATACGCAGTATTTT	CASSFGQGKDTQYF
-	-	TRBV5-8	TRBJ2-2	TGTGCCAGCAGCTTGCCACCGAACACCGGGGAGCTGTTTTTT	CASSLPPNTGELFF
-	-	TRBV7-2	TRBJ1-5	TGTGCCAGCAGCTTAGGGGGGGAGGTTGGACCCCAGCATTTT	CASSLGGEVGPQHF
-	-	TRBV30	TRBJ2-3	TGTGCCTGGGACCCGAGTCTCTCGGTCACAGATACGCAGTATTTT	CAWDPSLSVTDTQYF
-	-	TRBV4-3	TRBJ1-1	TGCGCCAGCAGCCAATCTCCCTGGGACCTGAACACTGAAGCTTTCTTT	CASSQSPWDLNTEAFF
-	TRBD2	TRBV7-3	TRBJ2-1	TGTGCCAGCAGCCCGACTAGCGGGTTTTCCAATGAGCAGTTCTTC	CASSPTSGFSNEQFF
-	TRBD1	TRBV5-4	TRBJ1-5	TGTGCCAGCAGCTTTGCGGGACAGGGCAGGCAGCCCCAGCATTTT	CASSFAGQGRQPQHF
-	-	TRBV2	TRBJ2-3	TGTGCCAGCAGTGATCCCGTCCCCGGTACGCAGTATTTT	CASSDPVPGTQYF
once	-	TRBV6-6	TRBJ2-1	TGTGCCAGCAGTCCCGGACCGCCTGCGGTTCCCAATGAGCAGTTCTTC	CASSPGPPAVPNEQFF
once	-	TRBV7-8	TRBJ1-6	TGTGCCAGCAGCTTAGTTTGGCAGGGGAATAATTCACCCCTCCACTTT	CASSLVWQGNNSPLHF
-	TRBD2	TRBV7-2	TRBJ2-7	TGTGCCAGCAGCCTAGGGACTAGCGGGAGTCGGCAGCAGTACTTC	CASSLGTSGSRQQYF
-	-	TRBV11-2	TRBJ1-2	TGTGCCAGCAGCTTAGCTGTGCGGAATAACTATGGCTACACCTTC	CASSLAVRNNYGYTF
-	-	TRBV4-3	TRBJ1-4	TGCGCCAGCAGCCCCGGACGGGGCCAATGGGGTGAAAAACTGTTTTTT	CASSPGRGQWGEKLFF
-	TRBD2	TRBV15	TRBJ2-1	TGTGCCACCAGCAGACCTGAGCGGGGGGGCTCCTACAATGAGCAGTTCTTC	CATSRPERGGSYNEQFF
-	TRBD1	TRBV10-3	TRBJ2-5	TGTGCCATCAGTGCGGAGGACAGGATTCAAGAGACCCAGTACTTC	CAISAEDRIQETQYF
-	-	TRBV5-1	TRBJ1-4	TGCGCCAGCCGCAGGGAAACTAATGAAAAACTGTTTTTT	CASRRETNEKLFF
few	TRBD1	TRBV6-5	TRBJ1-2	TGTGCCAGCAGTTACTCCGGGACAGGGGTGGATGGCTACACCTTC	CASSYSGTGVDGYTF
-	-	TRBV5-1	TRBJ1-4	TGCGCCAGCAGCTTGGCCCCTCAAGGGGGTTTTAATGAAAAACTGTTTTTT	CASSLAPQGGFNEKLFF
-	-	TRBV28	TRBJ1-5	TGTGCCAGCACCGAGGAACCACCCGGGGGGAATCAGCCCCAGCATTTT	CASTEEPPGGNQPQHF
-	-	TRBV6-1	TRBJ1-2	TGTGCCAGCAGAGCCCGGCAGGAAGGCCCCTCCACCTTC	CASRARQEGPSTF